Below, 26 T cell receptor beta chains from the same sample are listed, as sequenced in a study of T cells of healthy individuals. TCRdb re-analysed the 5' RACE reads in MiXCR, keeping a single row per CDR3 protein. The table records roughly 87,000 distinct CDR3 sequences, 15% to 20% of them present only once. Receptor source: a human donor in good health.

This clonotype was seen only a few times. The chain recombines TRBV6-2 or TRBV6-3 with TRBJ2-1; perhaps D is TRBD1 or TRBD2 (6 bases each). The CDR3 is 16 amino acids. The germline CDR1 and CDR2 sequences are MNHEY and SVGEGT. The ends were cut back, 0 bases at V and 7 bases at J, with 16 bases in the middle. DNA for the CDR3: TGTGCCAGCAGTTACTCCGAGGGGGGCCTTACAAATGAGCAGTTCTTC. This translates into CASSYSEGGLTNEQFF.

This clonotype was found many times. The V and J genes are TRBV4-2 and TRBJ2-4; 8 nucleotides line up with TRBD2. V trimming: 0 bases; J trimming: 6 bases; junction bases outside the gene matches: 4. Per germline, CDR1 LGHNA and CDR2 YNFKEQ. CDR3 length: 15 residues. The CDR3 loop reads CASSQDWRGVNIQYF. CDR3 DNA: TGTGCCAGCAGCCAAGATTGGCGGGGGGTAAACATTCAGTACTTC.

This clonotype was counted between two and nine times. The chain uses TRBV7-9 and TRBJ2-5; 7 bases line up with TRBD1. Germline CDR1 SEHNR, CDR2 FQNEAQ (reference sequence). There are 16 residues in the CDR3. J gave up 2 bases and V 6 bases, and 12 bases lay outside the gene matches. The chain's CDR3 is CASRRGSYRGQETQYF. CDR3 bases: TGTGCCAGCAGGAGAGGGTCCTACAGGGGACAAGAGACCCAGTACTTC.

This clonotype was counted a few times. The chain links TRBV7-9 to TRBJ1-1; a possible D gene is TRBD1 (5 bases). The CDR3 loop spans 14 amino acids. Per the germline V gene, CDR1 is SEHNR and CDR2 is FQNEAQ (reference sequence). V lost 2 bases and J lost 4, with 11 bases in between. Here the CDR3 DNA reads TGTGCCAGCAGCTTAATGGGGGACGGCACTGAAGCTTTCTTT. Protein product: CASSLMGDGTEAFF.

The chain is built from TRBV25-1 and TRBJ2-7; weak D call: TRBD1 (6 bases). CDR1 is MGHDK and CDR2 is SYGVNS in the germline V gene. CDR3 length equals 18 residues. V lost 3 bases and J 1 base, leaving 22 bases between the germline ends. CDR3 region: CASSEPGETYEQSYEQYF. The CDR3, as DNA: TGTGCCAGCAGTGAGCCAGGGGAAACCTACGAGCAGTCCTACGAGCAGTACTTC.

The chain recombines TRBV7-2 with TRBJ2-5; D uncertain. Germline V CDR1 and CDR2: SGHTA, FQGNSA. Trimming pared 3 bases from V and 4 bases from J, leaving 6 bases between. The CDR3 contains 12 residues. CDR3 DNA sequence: TGTGCCAGCAGCTTCAGGAGAGAGACCCAGTACTTC. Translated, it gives CASSFRRETQYF.

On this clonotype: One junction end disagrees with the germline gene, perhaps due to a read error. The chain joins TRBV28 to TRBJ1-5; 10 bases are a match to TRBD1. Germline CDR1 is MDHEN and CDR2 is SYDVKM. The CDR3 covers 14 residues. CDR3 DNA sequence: TGTGTCAGCATCCCGGGACAGGGGCTCCGGCCCCAGCATTTT. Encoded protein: CVSIPGQGLRPQHF.

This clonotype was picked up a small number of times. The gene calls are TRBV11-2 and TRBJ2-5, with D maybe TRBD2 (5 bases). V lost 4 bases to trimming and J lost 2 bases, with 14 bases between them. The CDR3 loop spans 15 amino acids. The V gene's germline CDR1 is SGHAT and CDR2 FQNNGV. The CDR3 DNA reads TGTGCCAGCAGCTCGGGCGGGTCCTCACAAGAGACCCAGTACTTC. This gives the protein CASSSGGSSQETQYF.

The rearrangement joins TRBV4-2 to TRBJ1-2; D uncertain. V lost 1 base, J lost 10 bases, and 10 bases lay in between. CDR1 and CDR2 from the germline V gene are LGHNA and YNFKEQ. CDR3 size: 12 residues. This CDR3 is CASSQVADDYTF. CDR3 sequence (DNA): TGTGCCAGCAGCCAAGTGGCGGATGACTACACCTTC.

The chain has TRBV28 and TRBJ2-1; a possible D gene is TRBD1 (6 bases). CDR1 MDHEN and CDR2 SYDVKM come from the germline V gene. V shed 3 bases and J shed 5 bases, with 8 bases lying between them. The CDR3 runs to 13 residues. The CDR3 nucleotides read TGTGCCAGCAGTTTTAACAGGGACAATGAGCAGTTCTTC. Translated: CASSFNRDNEQFF.

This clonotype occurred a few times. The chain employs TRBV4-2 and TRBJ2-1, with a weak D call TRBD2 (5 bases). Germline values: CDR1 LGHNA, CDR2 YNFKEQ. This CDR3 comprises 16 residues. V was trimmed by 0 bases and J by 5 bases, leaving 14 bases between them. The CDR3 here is CASSQDVLALNNEQFF. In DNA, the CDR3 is TGTGCCAGCAGCCAAGATGTGCTAGCTCTCAACAATGAGCAGTTCTTC.

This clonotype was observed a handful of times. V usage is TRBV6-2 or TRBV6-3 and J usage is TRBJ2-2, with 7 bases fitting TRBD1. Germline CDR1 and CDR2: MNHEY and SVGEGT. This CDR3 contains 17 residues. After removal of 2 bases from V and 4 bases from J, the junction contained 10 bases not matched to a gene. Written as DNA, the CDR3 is TGTGCCAGCAGTTACCCCCAGACAGGGATCGGCACCGGGGAGCTGTTTTTT. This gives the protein CASSYPQTGIGTGELFF.

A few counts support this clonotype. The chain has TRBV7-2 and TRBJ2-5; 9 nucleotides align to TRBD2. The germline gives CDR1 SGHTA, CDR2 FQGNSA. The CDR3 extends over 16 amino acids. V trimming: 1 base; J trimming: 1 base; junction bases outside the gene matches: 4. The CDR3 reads CASSLGAAGGQETQYF. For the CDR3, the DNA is TGTGCCAGCAGCTTAGGGGCAGCGGGGGGCCAAGAGACCCAGTACTTC. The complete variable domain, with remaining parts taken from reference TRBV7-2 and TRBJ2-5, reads GAGVSQSPSNKVTEKGKDVELRCDPISGHTALYWYRQSLGQGLEFLIYFQGNSAPDKSGLPSDRFSAERTGGSVSTLTIQRTQQEDSAVYLCASSLGAAGGQETQYFGPGTRLLVL.

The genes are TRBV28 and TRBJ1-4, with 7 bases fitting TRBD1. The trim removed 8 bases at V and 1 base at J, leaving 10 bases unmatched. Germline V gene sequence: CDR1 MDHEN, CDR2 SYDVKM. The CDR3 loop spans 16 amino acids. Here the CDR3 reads CASVGTVPLTNEKLFF. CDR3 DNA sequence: TGTGCCAGCGTCGGGACAGTCCCTTTAACTAATGAAAAACTGTTTTTT. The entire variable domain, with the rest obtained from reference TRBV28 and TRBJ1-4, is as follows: DVKVTQSSRYLVKRTGEKVFLECVQDMDHENMFWYRQDPGLGLRLIYFSYDVKMKEKGDIPEGYSVSREKKERFSLILESASTNQTSMYLCASVGTVPLTNEKLFFGSGTQLSVL.

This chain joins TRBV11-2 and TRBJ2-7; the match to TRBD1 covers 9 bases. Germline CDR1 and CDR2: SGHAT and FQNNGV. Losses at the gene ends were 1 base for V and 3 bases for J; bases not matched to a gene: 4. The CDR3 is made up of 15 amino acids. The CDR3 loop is CASSLGGTGSYEQYF. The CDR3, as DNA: TGTGCCAGCAGCTTAGGAGGGACAGGGAGCTACGAGCAGTACTTC.

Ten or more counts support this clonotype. The CDR3 DNA reads TGTGCCAGCAGCTTCCACAGGATAAGGGAGCAGTTCTTC. This translates into CASSFHRIREQFF. This chain connects TRBV5-6 to TRBJ2-1, with D possibly being TRBD1 (5 bases). With 2 bases removed from V and 10 bases from J, the gap between germline ends came to 13 bases. The germline CDR1 and CDR2 sequences are SGHDT and YYEEEE. The CDR3 has 13 residues.

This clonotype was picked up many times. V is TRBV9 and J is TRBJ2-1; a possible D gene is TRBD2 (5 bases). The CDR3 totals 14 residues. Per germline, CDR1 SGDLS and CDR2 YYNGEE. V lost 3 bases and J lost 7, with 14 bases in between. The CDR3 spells CASSGLISGNEQFF. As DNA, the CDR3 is TGTGCCAGCAGCGGGTTAATTTCGGGGAATGAGCAGTTCTTC.

The DNA for the CDR3 is TGTGCCAGCCGTTCATTAGGCTACACCTTC. It specifies CASRSLGYTF. This chain joins TRBV28 and TRBJ1-2; no firm D call. Between the trimmed V and J ends, which lost 8 bases and 8 bases, there was a span of 9 bases. Germline V gene data show CDR1 as MDHEN and CDR2 as SYDVKM. The CDR3 runs 10 residues.

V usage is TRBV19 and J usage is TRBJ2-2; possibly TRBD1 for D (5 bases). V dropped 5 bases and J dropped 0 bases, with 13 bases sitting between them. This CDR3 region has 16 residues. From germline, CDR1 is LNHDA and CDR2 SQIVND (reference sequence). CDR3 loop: CASSPGWGSNTGELFF. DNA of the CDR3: TGTGCCAGTAGTCCCGGTTGGGGCTCGAACACCGGGGAGCTGTTTTTT.

CDR3 amino acids: CASSLVGAQETQYF. The CDR3 DNA reads as TGTGCCAGCAGCTTAGTCGGGGCTCAAGAGACCCAGTACTTC. The V call is TRBV7-2, the J call TRBJ2-5; the D call may be TRBD1 or TRBD2 (5 bases each). The CDR3 loop spans 14 amino acids. Between the trimmed V and J ends, which lost 1 base and 2 bases, there was a span of 8 bases. CDR1 and CDR2 (germline): SGHTA, FQGNSA.

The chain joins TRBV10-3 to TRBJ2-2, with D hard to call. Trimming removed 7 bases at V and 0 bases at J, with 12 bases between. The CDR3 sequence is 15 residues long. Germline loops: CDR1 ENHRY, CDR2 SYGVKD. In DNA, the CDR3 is TGTGCCATCAAGACGACACCAGCGAACACCGGGGAGCTGTTTTTT. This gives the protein CAIKTTPANTGELFF.

CDR3 sequence: CSASSGEGYTQYF. Written as DNA, the CDR3 is TGCAGTGCTAGTAGCGGGGAAGGGTATACGCAGTATTTT. The gene calls are TRBV20-1 and TRBJ2-3; TRBD2 matches at 8 bases. Germline-derived CDR1 and CDR2 are DFQATT and SNEGSKA (reference sequence). After removal of 3 bases from V and 7 bases from J, the junction contained 6 bases not matched to a gene. This CDR3 region has 13 residues.

The CDR3 DNA reads TGTGCCAGCAGTTGGATCGAGAGCAATCAGCCCCAGCATTTT. Its protein is CASSWIESNQPQHF. The rearrangement uses TRBV6-2 or TRBV6-3 and TRBJ1-5; D gene uncertain. The CDR3 sequence is 14 residues long. Germline V gene lookup returns CDR1 MNHEY and CDR2 SVGEGT. Between the trimmed V and J ends, which lost 4 bases and 1 base, there was a span of 8 bases.

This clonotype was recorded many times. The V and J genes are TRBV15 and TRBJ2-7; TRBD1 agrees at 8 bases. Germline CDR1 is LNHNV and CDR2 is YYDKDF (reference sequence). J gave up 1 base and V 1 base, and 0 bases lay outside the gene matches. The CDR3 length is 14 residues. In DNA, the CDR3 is TGTGCCACCAGCAGAGGACAGGGGTCCTACGAGCAGTACTTC. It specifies CATSRGQGSYEQYF.

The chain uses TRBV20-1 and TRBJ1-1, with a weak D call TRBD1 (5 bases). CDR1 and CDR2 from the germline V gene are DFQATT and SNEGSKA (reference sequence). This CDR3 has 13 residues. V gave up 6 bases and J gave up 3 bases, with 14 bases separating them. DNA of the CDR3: TGCAGTGCCCAGACAGATCGGGACACTGAAGCTTTCTTT. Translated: CSAQTDRDTEAFF.

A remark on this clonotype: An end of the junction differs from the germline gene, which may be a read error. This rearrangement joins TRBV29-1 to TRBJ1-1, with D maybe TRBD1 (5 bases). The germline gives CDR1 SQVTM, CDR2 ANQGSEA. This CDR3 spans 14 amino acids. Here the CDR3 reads CSAAEGLGNIEAFF. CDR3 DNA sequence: TGCAGCGCCGCGGAGGGGCTAGGGAACATTGAAGCTTTCTTT.